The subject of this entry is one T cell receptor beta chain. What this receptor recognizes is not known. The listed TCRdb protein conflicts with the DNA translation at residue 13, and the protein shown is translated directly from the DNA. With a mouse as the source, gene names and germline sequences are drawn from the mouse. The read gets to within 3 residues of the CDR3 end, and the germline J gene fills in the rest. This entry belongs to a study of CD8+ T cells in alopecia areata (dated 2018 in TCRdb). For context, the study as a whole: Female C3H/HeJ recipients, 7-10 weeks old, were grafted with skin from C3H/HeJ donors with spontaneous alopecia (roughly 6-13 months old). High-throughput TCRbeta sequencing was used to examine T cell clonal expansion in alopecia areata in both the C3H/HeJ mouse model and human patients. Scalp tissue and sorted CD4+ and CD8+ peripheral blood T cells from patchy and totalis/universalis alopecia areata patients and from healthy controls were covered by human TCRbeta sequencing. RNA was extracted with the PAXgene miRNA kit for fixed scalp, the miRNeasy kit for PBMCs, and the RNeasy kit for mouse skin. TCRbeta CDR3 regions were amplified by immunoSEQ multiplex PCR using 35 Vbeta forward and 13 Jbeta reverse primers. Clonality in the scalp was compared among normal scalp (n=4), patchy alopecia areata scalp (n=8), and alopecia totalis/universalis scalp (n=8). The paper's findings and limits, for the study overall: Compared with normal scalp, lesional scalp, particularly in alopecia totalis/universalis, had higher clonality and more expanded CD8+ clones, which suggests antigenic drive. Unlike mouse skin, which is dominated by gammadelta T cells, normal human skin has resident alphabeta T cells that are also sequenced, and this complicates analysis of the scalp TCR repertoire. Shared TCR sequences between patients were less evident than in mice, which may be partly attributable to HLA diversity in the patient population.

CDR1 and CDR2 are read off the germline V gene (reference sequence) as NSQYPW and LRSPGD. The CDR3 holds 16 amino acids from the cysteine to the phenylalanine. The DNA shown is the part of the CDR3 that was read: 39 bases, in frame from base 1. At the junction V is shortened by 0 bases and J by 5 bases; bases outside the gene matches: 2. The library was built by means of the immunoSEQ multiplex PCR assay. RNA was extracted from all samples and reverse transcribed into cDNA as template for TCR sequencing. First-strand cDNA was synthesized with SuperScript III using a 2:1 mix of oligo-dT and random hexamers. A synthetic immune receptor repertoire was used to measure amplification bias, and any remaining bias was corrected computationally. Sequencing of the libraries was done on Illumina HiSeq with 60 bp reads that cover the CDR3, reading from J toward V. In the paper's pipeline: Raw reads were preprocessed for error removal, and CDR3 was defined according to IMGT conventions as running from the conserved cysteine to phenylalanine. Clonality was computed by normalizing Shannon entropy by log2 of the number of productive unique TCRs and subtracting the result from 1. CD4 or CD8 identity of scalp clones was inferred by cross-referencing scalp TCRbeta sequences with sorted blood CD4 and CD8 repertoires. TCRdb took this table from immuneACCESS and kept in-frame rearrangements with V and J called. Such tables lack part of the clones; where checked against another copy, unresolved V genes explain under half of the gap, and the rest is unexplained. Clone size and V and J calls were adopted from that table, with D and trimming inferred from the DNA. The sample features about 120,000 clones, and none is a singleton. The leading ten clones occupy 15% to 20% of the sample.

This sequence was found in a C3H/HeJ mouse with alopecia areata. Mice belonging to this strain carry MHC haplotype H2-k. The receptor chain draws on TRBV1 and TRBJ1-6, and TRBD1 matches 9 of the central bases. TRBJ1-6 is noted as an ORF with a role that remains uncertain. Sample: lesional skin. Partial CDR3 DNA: TGCACCTGCAGTGCAGACTGGACAGGGGATAATTCGCCC. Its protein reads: CTCSADWTGDNSP. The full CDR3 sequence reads CTCSADWTGDNSPLYF.